This T cell receptor (beta chain) was sequenced during a study of T cell responses to AZD1222 COVID-19 vaccine. General study findings and limits: An increase in Spike-specific TCR breadth and depth was observed after two AZD1222 doses. Vaccine-related CD4 TCRs covered spike, predominating at 160-218 and 743-854. Among those given AZD1222, only five or six were seropositive at baseline.

The CDR3 runs 15 residues. The V end lost 6 bases, the J end lost 1 base, and 10 bases lay between the germline ends. The germline V gene encodes CDR1 MNHNS and CDR2 SASEGT. Notes on this clone: Its antigen is currently unknown.

Here immunoSEQ multiplex PCR was the method, and the copy in TCRdb shows in-frame clones only, minus some. The sample has more than 100,000 clones; 90% are singletons. Specimen: peripheral blood, collected on day 0 of AZD1222 vaccination. This receptor was obtained from an adult in good health. The chain recombines TRBV6-1 with TRBJ2-6, with D unresolved. The DNA of the CDR3 is TGTGCCAGCAGCTCGGACGGTTCTGGGGCCAACGTCCTGACTTTC. Protein: CASSSDGSGANVLTF.